One and the same sample provided the 28 T cell receptor beta chains below, sequenced in a study of CD8+ T cells in alopecia areata. The sequencing template was cDNA reverse transcribed from extracted RNA. Some clones are missing from TCRdb's copy, which holds only in-frame ones; the method was immunoSEQ multiplex PCR. Here the sample spans roughly 40,000 clones, approximately 65% being singletons. As for treatment: oral pan-JAK inhibitor, 5-10 mg twice daily. This material consisted of CD8+ T cells sorted from blood, taken at week 4, from a patient treated with tofacitinib. Receptors originate from a human donor with alopecia areata.

The chain combines TRBV30 with TRBJ2-1; 8 bases line up with TRBD2. V lost 4 bases and J lost 6; bases outside the gene matches: 5. The germline V gene encodes CDR1 GTSNPN and CDR2 SVGIG (reference sequence). There are 13 residues in the CDR3. CDR3 protein: CAWNTGGRNEQFF. Here the CDR3 DNA reads TGTGCCTGGAATACGGGGGGGCGCAATGAGCAGTTCTTC.

This clone was seen just once. The chain carries TRBV4-1 and TRBJ2-7; no clear D. This CDR3 comprises 16 residues. From germline, CDR1 is MGHRA and CDR2 YSYEKL. V shed 0 bases and J shed 1 base, with 13 bases lying between them. The CDR3 nucleotides read TGCGCCAGCAGCCAAGACCAATCCGGGCCTTCCTACGAGCAGTACTTC. As protein: CASSQDQSGPSYEQYF.

The chain has TRBV7-6 and TRBJ2-7; 10 nucleotides agree with TRBD1. V shed 2 bases and J 2 bases; nucleotides not matched to a gene: 12. The germline CDR1 and CDR2 sequences are SGHVS and FNYEAQ. The CDR3 runs to 18 residues. As DNA, the CDR3 is TGTGCCAGCAGCTTATGGTATAGCCGGGACAGGGGTCCCTACGAGCAGTACTTC. Protein product: CASSLWYSRDRGPYEQYF.

This chain uses TRBV15 with TRBJ1-5; D might be TRBD1 (6 bases). Germline-derived CDR1 and CDR2 are LNHNV and YYDKDF (reference sequence). V was cut by 2 bases and J by 6 bases, with 8 bases left in between. The CDR3 is made up of 13 amino acids. This CDR3 is CATSRRGGQPQHF. For the CDR3, the DNA is TGTGCCACCAGCAGAAGAGGGGGTCAGCCCCAGCATTTT.

The J gene is TRBJ2-3, the V gene TRBV7-2, with 9 bases identical to TRBD2. The CDR3 runs 18 residues. J lost 4 bases, V lost 1 base, and 12 bases had no gene match. Per the germline V gene, CDR1 is SGHTA and CDR2 is FQGNSA. The CDR3 here is CASSLGASGILYADTQYF. The CDR3 nucleotides read TGTGCCAGCAGCTTAGGCGCTAGCGGGATCTTGTATGCAGATACGCAGTATTTT.

V gene TRBV29-1 combines with J gene TRBJ2-7; D is perhaps TRBD1 (5 bases). The CDR3 has 14 amino acids. The germline V and J ends were trimmed by 5 bases and 1 base, with 15 bases remaining between them. Per the germline V gene, CDR1 is SQVTM and CDR2 is ANQGSEA. The CDR3 loop reads CSVQDTQTSYEQYF. CDR3 DNA sequence: TGCAGCGTTCAGGACACTCAGACATCCTACGAGCAGTACTTC.

This clone has more than one count but fewer than ten. This sequence joins TRBV13 and TRBJ2-7; 10 nucleotides align to TRBD1. This CDR3 comprises 15 residues. With V trimmed by 1 base and J by 3 bases, 3 bases remained unmatched. Germline V lookup: CDR1 PRHDT, CDR2 FYEKMQ (reference sequence). The CDR3 region has the DNA TGTGCCAGCAGCTTAGCGGGACAGGGGCTCTACGAGCAGTACTTC. It translates to CASSLAGQGLYEQYF.

The chain carries TRBV7-2 and TRBJ2-1; D might be TRBD1 or TRBD2, each matching 5 bases. Germline lookup yields CDR1 SGHTA and CDR2 FQGNSA. V lost 1 base to trimming and J lost 7 bases, with 14 bases between them. The CDR3 length is 15 residues. The CDR3 protein is CASSLGIGTLNEQFF. CDR3 DNA: TGTGCCAGCAGCTTAGGCATCGGGACGCTTAATGAGCAGTTCTTC.

V is TRBV5-4 and J is TRBJ2-1; possible D gene TRBD1, 6 bases. The V end was cut by 4 bases, the J end by 7 bases, with 12 bases between. Germline V gene data show CDR1 as SGHNT and CDR2 as YYREEE (reference sequence). The CDR3 extends over 13 amino acids. The CDR3 nucleotides are TGTGCCAGCAGCATAGGGACACAGAATGAGCAGTTCTTC. Encoded protein: CASSIGTQNEQFF. Looking up the rest from reference TRBV5-4 and TRBJ2-1 gives the full variable domain: ETGVTQSPTHLIKTRGQQVTLRCSSQSGHNTVSWYQQALGQGPQFIFQYYREEENGRGNFPPRFSGLQFPNYSSELNVNALELDDSALYLCASSIGTQNEQFFGPGTRLTVL.

The chain joins TRBV5-6 to TRBJ1-5, with D unclear. The CDR3 contains 13 residues. V dropped 6 bases and J dropped 5 bases, with 12 bases sitting between them. CDR1 is SGHDT, CDR2 YYEEEE, per germline. The CDR3 protein is CASTLGNDQPQHF. In DNA form, the CDR3 reads TGTGCCAGCACCCTAGGAAACGATCAGCCCCAGCATTTT.

This clone appeared a few times. The genes are TRBV16 and TRBJ2-3, with 9 bases lining up with TRBD2. Germline V gene data show CDR1 as KGHSY and CDR2 as FQNENV. The J segment lost 3 bases and the V segment lost 6 bases, leaving 4 bases of the junction unmatched. This CDR3 has 14 amino acids. The CDR3 loop reads CASSHSGGTDTQYF. CDR3 bases: TGTGCCAGCAGTCATAGCGGGGGAACAGATACGCAGTATTTT.

This chain joins TRBV7-2 and TRBJ1-1; the match to TRBD1 covers 7 bases. The CDR3 has 14 residues. Germline V gene data show CDR1 as SGHTA and CDR2 as FQGNSA. With 5 bases clipped from V and 4 bases from J, the junction kept 7 bases outside the gene matches. CDR3 residues: CASSGGTEGTEAFF. The DNA for the CDR3 is TGTGCCAGCAGCGGGGGGACAGAAGGCACTGAAGCTTTCTTT.

DNA of the CDR3: TGTGCCAGCAGCCAAGGGACTAGCGTGTCGGATACGCAGTATTTT. This codes for CASSQGTSVSDTQYF. V gene TRBV14 combines with J gene TRBJ2-3, with TRBD2 matching over 9 bases. Germline CDR1 reads SGHDN; CDR2 reads FVKESK. The CDR3 covers 15 residues. The trim removed 1 base at V and 6 bases at J, leaving 5 bases unmatched.

The rearrangement links TRBV5-1 to TRBJ2-2; 8 bases align to TRBD1. V gave up 3 bases and J gave up 4 bases; unmatched junction bases: 2. This CDR3 contains 14 residues. The germline V gene encodes CDR1 SGHRS and CDR2 YFSETQ. The DNA for the CDR3 is TGCGCCAGCAGCTGGACAGGGCCCACCGGGGAGCTGTTTTTT. This codes for CASSWTGPTGELFF.

The J gene is TRBJ2-7, the V gene TRBV29-1, with 10 bases lining up with TRBD2. Unmatched junction bases numbered 3, after V lost 2 bases and J lost 2 bases. This CDR3 comprises 14 residues. The germline gives CDR1 SQVTM, CDR2 ANQGSEA. The CDR3 reads CSVELAGETYEQYF. DNA of the CDR3: TGCAGCGTTGAACTAGCGGGGGAAACCTACGAGCAGTACTTC.

This chain links TRBV25-1 with TRBJ1-1; D is possibly TRBD1 (5 bases). Per the germline V gene, CDR1 is MGHDK and CDR2 is SYGVNS. V lost 2 bases and J 11 bases, leaving 12 bases between the germline ends. The CDR3 totals 12 residues. The CDR3 is CASSEGGRGAFF. CDR3 in DNA: TGTGCCAGCAGTGAAGGAGGGAGGGGTGCTTTCTTT.

This chain joins TRBV5-6 and TRBJ1-1; D unclear. V was trimmed by 2 bases and J by 5 bases, leaving 10 bases between them. This CDR3 contains 13 residues. In germline, CDR1 is SGHDT, CDR2 YYEEEE. The CDR3: CASSFGVLTEAFF. The CDR3 bases are TGTGCCAGCAGCTTTGGGGTATTAACTGAAGCTTTCTTT.

The chain joins TRBV25-1 to TRBJ1-5; the D gene is possibly TRBD1 (5 bases). This CDR3 has 14 amino acids. The V gene lost 5 bases and the J gene lost 6 bases, with 14 bases spanning the gap. CDR1 and CDR2 (germline): MGHDK, SYGVNS. The CDR3 sequence: CASSTGTSGQPQHF. The CDR3 nucleotides are TGTGCCAGCAGTACCGGGACGTCGGGTCAGCCCCAGCATTTT.

This clone was seen once. CDR3 nucleotide sequence: TGTGCCTGGAGTGTATCGGGTTGGACTGAAGCTTTCTTT. Its protein is CAWSVSGWTEAFF. J is TRBJ1-1 and V is TRBV30; no firm D call. V gave up 0 bases and J gave up 5 bases, with 10 bases separating them. The CDR3 is 13 residues long. The V gene's germline CDR1 is GTSNPN and CDR2 SVGIG (reference sequence).

This sequence joins TRBV6-5 and TRBJ2-7; TRBD2 is a possible D gene (7 bases). Trimming removed 5 bases at V and 5 bases at J, with 13 bases between. CDR3 length: 13 residues. Per germline, CDR1 MNHEY and CDR2 SVGAGI. This chain's CDR3 is CASSPLGGHEQYF. The CDR3, as DNA: TGTGCCAGCAGTCCCCTCGGGGGGCACGAGCAGTACTTC.

The chain uses TRBV4-3 and TRBJ2-1; D perhaps matches TRBD2 (5 bases). The V gene's germline CDR1 is LGHNA and CDR2 YSLEER. The CDR3 runs to 13 residues. Trimming left V 0 bases short and J 8 bases short, with 8 bases between. The CDR3: CASSQDRGHEQFF. The CDR3 coding sequence is TGCGCCAGCAGCCAAGATCGGGGTCATGAGCAGTTCTTC.

The CDR3 sequence is CASSLGAGVYGYTF. DNA of the CDR3: TGTGCCAGCAGTTTAGGGGCAGGGGTGTACGGCTACACCTTC. This rearrangement joins TRBV27 to TRBJ1-2; perhaps TRBD1 as D (6 bases). The CDR3 is 14 amino acids. V was pared by 2 bases and J by 8 bases, with 15 bases between. Germline lookup yields CDR1 MNHEY and CDR2 SMNVEV (reference sequence).

The V call is TRBV29-1, the J call TRBJ2-3; D is unresolved. The CDR3 has 10 residues. Germline CDR1 and CDR2: SQVTM and ANQGSEA. V lost 5 bases to trimming and J lost 7 bases, with 7 bases between them. The CDR3 here is CSVYVYTQYF. As DNA, the CDR3 is TGCAGCGTTTATGTATATACGCAGTATTTT.

This chain uses TRBV13 with TRBJ2-7; D remains unclear. This CDR3 comprises 14 residues. Per germline, CDR1 PRHDT and CDR2 FYEKMQ (reference sequence). V lost 3 bases to trimming and J lost 5 bases, with 14 bases between them. CDR3 residues: CASSFRRQAHEQYF. The CDR3, as DNA: TGTGCCAGCAGCTTTAGAAGGCAGGCACACGAGCAGTACTTC. Together with reference TRBV13 and TRBJ2-7, the CDR3 gives the full variable domain: AAGVIQSPRHLIKEKRETATLKCYPIPRHDTVYWYQQGPGQDPQFLISFYEKMQSDKGSIPDRFSAQQFSDYHSELNMSSLELGDSALYFCASSFRRQAHEQYFGPGTRLTVT.

The rearrangement uses TRBV29-1 and TRBJ1-2, with D possibly being TRBD1 (6 bases). The CDR3 runs 13 residues. The V end was cut by 4 bases, the J end by 6 bases, with 15 bases between. Germline CDR1 SQVTM, CDR2 ANQGSEA. CDR3 loop: CSVVGSSGDGYTF. The CDR3 DNA reads TGCAGCGTTGTAGGATCGTCAGGGGATGGCTACACCTTC.

This chain links TRBV13 with TRBJ2-5; D uncertain. CDR3 size: 13 residues. Trimming shortened V by 4 bases and J by 4 bases, and 10 bases separated the two germline ends. Per the germline V gene, CDR1 is PRHDT and CDR2 is FYEKMQ (reference sequence). In DNA, the CDR3 is TGTGCCAGCAGCTCACCCACTCGAGAGACCCAGTACTTC. This sequence encodes CASSSPTRETQYF.

This chain connects TRBV5-1 to TRBJ1-2; D is uncertain. Germline assignment: CDR1 SGHRS and CDR2 YFSETQ. The CDR3 sequence is 12 residues long. Trimming took off 4 bases at V and 6 bases at J, with 10 bases between the two ends. The CDR3 loop is CASSQAGDGYTF. The CDR3, as DNA: TGCGCCAGCAGCCAGGCTGGAGATGGCTACACCTTC.

The chain is built from TRBV19 and TRBJ2-7, with TRBD1 identical over 7 bases. Looked up from germline, CDR1 is LNHDA and CDR2 is SQIVND (reference sequence). The CDR3 is 17 amino acids. V shed 3 bases, J shed 0 bases, and the junction held 11 bases outside the gene matches. The CDR3, as DNA: TGTGCCAGTAGTATCGACCTCGAACAGGGGAGCTCCTACGAGCAGTACTTC. This encodes CASSIDLEQGSSYEQYF.